Listed below are T cell receptor beta chains from one sample, sequenced in a study of blood T cell repertoires in COVID-19. Libraries were prepared by immunoSEQ multiplex PCR; TCRdb keeps only in-frame clonotypes and omits some of them. The sample contains roughly 76,000 clones, roughly nine tenths of which appear only once. The sequenced sample consisted of peripheral blood. All receptors come from a man aged 45-60 years with acute or convalescent COVID-19. Each CDR3 is given with its conserved first and last residue. A D gene is named only where the DNA matches it firmly. Clone size is given for some rows only: seen once, a few or many times, or a class if the clone is expanded.

j_call	clone_size	v_call	d_call	cdr3_nt	cdr3_aa
TRBJ2-3	NA	TRBV9	NA	TGTGCCAGCAGCAGACGACAGCAAACTAGCACAGATACGCAGTATTTT	CASSRRQQTSTDTQYF
TRBJ1-5	NA	TRBV28	TRBD1	TGTGCCAGCAGATCGACAGGGGGCGCGGGCTATAGCAATCAGCCCCAGCATTTT	CASRSTGGAGYSNQPQHF
TRBJ2-1	NA	TRBV18	TRBD2	TGTGCCAGCTCCCCCCGGGAGGGTGAGCAGTTCTTC	CASSPREGEQFF
TRBJ2-5	NA	TRBV12-3/TRBV12-4	NA	TGTGCCAGCAGTTTAGGTCTCCGGGAGACCCAGTACTTC	CASSLGLRETQYF
TRBJ1-4	NA	TRBV7-9	NA	TGTGCCAGCAGCGAAAGGGGTGAAAAACTGTTTTTT	CASSERGEKLFF
TRBJ2-1	NA	TRBV6-6	NA	TGTGCCAGCAGTTACTCGACCCCTAGGCATGAGCAGTTCTTC	CASSYSTPRHEQFF
TRBJ1-1	NA	TRBV30	NA	TGTGCCTGGTGCCTAGAGGGAGGCACTGAAGCTTTCTTT	CAWCLEGGTEAFF
TRBJ2-6	NA	TRBV7-9	NA	TGTGCCAGCAGCTTAAGCTGGCAGGGAGGCTCTGGGGCCAACGTCCTGACTTTC	CASSLSWQGGSGANVLTF
TRBJ1-5	NA	TRBV19	NA	TGTGCCAGTAATGATTTAACGGGGGGATACAGCAATCAGCCCCAGCATTTT	CASNDLTGGYSNQPQHF
TRBJ2-1	NA	TRBV7-2	NA	TGTGCCAGCAGCTTTGGACTGTACAATGAGCAGTTCTTC	CASSFGLYNEQFF
TRBJ2-1	NA	TRBV7-2	NA	TGTGCCAGCAGCTTAGCGCTGGCAGGTGAGCAGTTCTTC	CASSLALAGEQFF
TRBJ2-1	NA	TRBV5-1	TRBD1	TGCGCCAGCAGCTTGTGGGACAGCAACTACGATGAGCAGTTCTTC	CASSLWDSNYDEQFF
TRBJ2-7	NA	TRBV6-6	NA	TGTGCCAGCAGTAAGGGGGTGGACTACGAGCAGTACTTC	CASSKGVDYEQYF
TRBJ2-1	NA	TRBV6-5	TRBD2	TGTGCCAGCAGTTCCAGAGCGGGGGACAATGAGCAGTTCTTC	CASSSRAGDNEQFF
TRBJ2-7	few	TRBV7-2	NA	TGTGCCAGCAGCTTTTCAGGCAACTACGAGCAGTACTTC	CASSFSGNYEQYF
TRBJ2-1	NA	TRBV5-1	TRBD1	TGCGCCAGCAGCCGCGGACAGGGCTACAATGAGCAGTTCTTC	CASSRGQGYNEQFF
TRBJ2-3	NA	TRBV12-3/TRBV12-4	NA	TGTGCCAGCAGACAGGACAGCGATACGCAGTATTTT	CASRQDSDTQYF
TRBJ1-2	NA	TRBV7-2	TRBD1	TGTGCCAGCAGCTATGGGACAGCCTATGGCTACACCTTC	CASSYGTAYGYTF
TRBJ2-3	NA	TRBV27	TRBD2	TGTGCCAGCAGTTTTTTATTAGCGGGAGGGCCAATTAGCACAGATACGCAGTATTTT	CASSFLLAGGPISTDTQYF
TRBJ2-7	NA	TRBV5-6	NA	TGTGCCAGCAGCGTGGCTGCCAGCCGGGGTCGGGACGAGCAGTACTTC	CASSVAASRGRDEQYF
TRBJ2-5	NA	TRBV6-2/TRBV6-3	NA	TGTGCCAGCAGTTACTCTGGAGGTCCCTCTGTTGGGACCCAGTACTTC	CASSYSGGPSVGTQYF
TRBJ2-2	NA	TRBV27	TRBD1	TGTGCCAGCAGTCCCAGGGGGCCCGGGGAGCTGTTTTTT	CASSPRGPGELFF
TRBJ1-5	NA	TRBV28	NA	TGTGCCAGCAGTTTACAGGGCGGACAGCCCCAGCATTTT	CASSLQGGQPQHF
TRBJ2-7	few	TRBV28	NA	TGTGCCAGCAGTTCCCTGAGCGGGCTTAGGGCCTACGAGCAGTACTTC	CASSSLSGLRAYEQYF
TRBJ2-7	NA	TRBV10-2	TRBD1	TGCGCCAGCTCCGACAGGGGGCAATCCTACGAGCAGTACTTC	CASSDRGQSYEQYF
TRBJ1-2	NA	TRBV10-1	TRBD1	TGCGCCAGCACCCCGGACAGGGGGTATGGCTACACCTTC	CASTPDRGYGYTF
TRBJ2-1	NA	TRBV11-3	TRBD2	TGTGCCAGCAGCCCCTCCCAAGCGGGGGCACACAATGAGCAGTTCTTC	CASSPSQAGAHNEQFF
TRBJ2-5	NA	TRBV6-1	TRBD2	TGTGCCAGCAGTGGACCTTTTTCCGGGGGGACCCAAGAGACCCAGTACTTC	CASSGPFSGGTQETQYF
TRBJ2-3	NA	TRBV2	NA	TGTGCCAGCAGTGATCCAGAATCCACAGATACGCAGTATTTT	CASSDPESTDTQYF
TRBJ1-5	NA	TRBV27	NA	TGTGCCAGCAGTTTATTCGCAGGGCTCAATCAGCCCCAGCATTTT	CASSLFAGLNQPQHF
TRBJ1-5	NA	TRBV18	TRBD1	TGTGCCAGCTCACTGCAGGGGGAGGGCAATCAGCCCCAGCATTTT	CASSLQGEGNQPQHF
TRBJ2-1	NA	TRBV11-2	TRBD2	TGTGCCAGCAGCTTAGTGCTAGCGGGATCCCAGTTCTTC	CASSLVLAGSQFF
TRBJ2-3	NA	TRBV5-6	NA	TGTGCCAGCAGCTCAACAGGGTTATCGACAGATACGCAGTATTTT	CASSSTGLSTDTQYF
TRBJ1-1	NA	TRBV3-1/TRBV3-2	TRBD1	TGTGCCAGCAGCCAGGGTCACGGCCGACAGGGTGGTCTCCGGGAAGCTTTCTTT	CASSQGHGRQGGLREAFF
TRBJ1-5	NA	TRBV6-6	TRBD1	TGTGCCAGCAAACTGGGACAGACCTATCAGCCCCAGCATTTT	CASKLGQTYQPQHF
TRBJ1-5	NA	TRBV5-1	TRBD1	TGCGCCAGGCACCCCCGGGACAGGGGGCGATATCAGCCCCAGCATTTT	CARHPRDRGRYQPQHF
TRBJ2-7	NA	TRBV7-2	TRBD2	TGTGCCAGCAGCTTAGTCGGGGCTAGCGGGAGCTACGAGCAGTACTTC	CASSLVGASGSYEQYF
TRBJ2-5	NA	TRBV9	TRBD2	TGTGCCAGCAGCGTAGGTTCACTAGCGGGAGGGACACGGTACTTC	CASSVGSLAGGTRYF
TRBJ1-5	NA	TRBV29-1	NA	TGCAGCGTTATTGGGGCTTATAGCAATCAGCCCCAGCATTTT	CSVIGAYSNQPQHF
TRBJ2-2	NA	TRBV5-4	NA	TGTGCCAGCAGCTTGTCCGGTCGGGGATTCACCGGGGAGCTGTTTTTT	CASSLSGRGFTGELFF
TRBJ1-2	NA	TRBV3-1/TRBV3-2	TRBD1	TGTGCCAGCAGCCCCGCGGACAGGAAACTTAACTATGGCTACACCTTC	CASSPADRKLNYGYTF
TRBJ1-1	NA	TRBV5-4	TRBD1	TGTGCCAGCAGCCTCGACAGGGACACTGAAGCTTTCTTT	CASSLDRDTEAFF